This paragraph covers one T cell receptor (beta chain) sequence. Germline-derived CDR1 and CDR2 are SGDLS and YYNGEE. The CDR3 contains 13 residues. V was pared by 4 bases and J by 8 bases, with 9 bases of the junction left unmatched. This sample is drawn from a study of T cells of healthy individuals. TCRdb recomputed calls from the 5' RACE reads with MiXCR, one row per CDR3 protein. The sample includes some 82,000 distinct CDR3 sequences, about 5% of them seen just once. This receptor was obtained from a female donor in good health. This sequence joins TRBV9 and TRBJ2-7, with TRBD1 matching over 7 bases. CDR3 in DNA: TGTGCCAGCAGCTCGGAAACCAGGGGGAAGCAGTACTTC. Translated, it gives CASSSETRGKQYF.